This TCR beta chain was recorded in a study of cytomegalovirus exposure and HLA in healthy donors. PCR primers comprised 60 Vbeta and 13 Jbeta primers. Here immunoSEQ multiplex PCR was the method, and the copy in TCRdb shows in-frame clones only, minus some. The sample has over 150,000 clones, over 65% seen once. The germline CDR1 and CDR2 sequences are LNHDA and SQIVND (reference sequence). This CDR3 is 14 amino acids long. V lost 5 bases, J lost 4 bases, and 7 bases stayed unmatched. About this clone: Its antigen remains unknown.

Study observations and caveats: Reports showed the classifier diagnosing cytomegalovirus status with high specificity and sensitivity. Rare sequences made up most TCRs, while some public TCRs were found in many donors.

This clonotype was sampled from a woman aged 60-75 years in good health and CMV-seropositive. This sequence joins TRBV19 and TRBJ1-2, with 7 bases aligning to TRBD1. The sequenced sample consisted of PBMCs. The CDR3 region has the DNA TGTGCCAGTAGTCCTGTGACAGGGACCTATGGCTACACCTTC. As protein: CASSPVTGTYGYTF.